A selection of T cell receptor beta chains follows, all from one sample in a study of blood T cells in healthy people across ages. From the 5' RACE reads, TCRdb called clonotypes with MiXCR, one entry per CDR3 protein. The data contain about 1,400,000 distinct CDR3 sequences, 59% of them singletons. The sequenced sample consisted of blood. These receptors were taken from a man younger than 30 in good health. Both conserved end residues are part of each CDR3. D genes are given only for firm matches. Clone size is not always given. Where it is, it says once, few, many or a class for expanded clones.

NA,few,TRBV28,TRBJ2-7,CASSKLVYEQYF,TGTGCCAGCAGTAAGCTGGTTTACGAGCAGTACTTC
NA,NA,TRBV5-1,TRBJ2-1,CASRAGGGQAVNEQFF,TGCGCCAGTCGCGCCGGCGGGGGCCAAGCGGTCAATGAGCAGTTCTTC
TRBD1,NA,TRBV12-3/TRBV12-4,TRBJ2-3,CASSARDRYTDTQYF,TGTGCCAGCAGTGCCCGGGACAGGTACACAGATACGCAGTATTTT
NA,once,TRBV28,TRBJ2-3,CAVDSYIHSTDTQYF,TGTGCCGTGGACAGCTATATACATAGCACAGATACGCAGTATTTT
TRBD2,NA,TRBV27,TRBJ2-1,CASRGEGQNEQFF,TGTGCCAGCAGGGGGGAGGGGCAGAATGAGCAGTTCTTC
NA,once,TRBV12-3/TRBV12-4,TRBJ1-5,CASSWGRQNQPQHF,TGTGCCAGCAGTTGGGGACGGCAGAATCAGCCCCAGCATTTT
NA,NA,TRBV4-2,TRBJ2-7,CASSQVVYNEQYF,TGTGCCAGCAGCCAAGTTGTATACAACGAGCAGTACTTC
NA,NA,TRBV5-1,TRBJ2-5,CASSLLRGGKETQYF,TGCGCCAGCAGCCTTTTAAGAGGGGGAAAAGAGACCCAGTACTTC
NA,NA,TRBV4-1,TRBJ1-2,CASRQGEGYTF,TGCGCCAGCCGCCAAGGGGAGGGCTACACCTTC
NA,few,TRBV4-1,TRBJ1-1,CASSRTMLNTEAFF,TGCGCCAGCAGCCGCACTATGTTGAACACTGAAGCTTTCTTT
TRBD1,NA,TRBV12-3/TRBV12-4,TRBJ1-2,CASRRKGGNYGYTF,TGTGCCAGCCGAAGAAAAGGGGGCAACTATGGCTACACCTTC
NA,NA,TRBV9,TRBJ2-3,CASSSEGSGTDTQYF,TGTGCCAGCAGCTCCGAGGGCAGCGGAACAGATACGCAGTATTTT
TRBD2,NA,TRBV3-1,TRBJ2-2,CASSPTSGSKVGTGELFF,TGTGCCAGCAGCCCGACTAGCGGCTCTAAAGTCGGCACCGGGGAGCTGTTTTTT